A single sample is the source of the 20 T cell receptor beta chains below, sequenced in a study of blood T cells in healthy people across ages. For the second PCR, which ran for about 6 to 11 cycles, a sample-barcoded 5' primer and a J-beta primer mix were used. MiXCR, run by TCRdb on the 5' RACE reads, gives a single entry per CDR3 protein. The data show roughly 1,500,000 distinct CDR3 sequences, around 42% seen once. What was sequenced was blood. Every receptor here comes from a young woman in good health.

With respect to this clonotype: A read error may explain this, as a much larger clone is one base away. The gene calls are TRBV7-9 and TRBJ1-2; a possible D gene is TRBD1 (6 bases). Trimming removed 0 bases at V and 8 bases at J, with 16 bases between. Per the germline V gene, CDR1 is SEHNR and CDR2 is FQNEAQ (reference sequence). The CDR3 is 15 amino acids. The CDR3 here is CASSLARGVEEGYTF. The CDR3 DNA is TGTGCCAGCAGCTTAGCGAGGGGGGTCGAGGAGGGCTACACCTTC.

This clonotype is a singleton in its sample. This chain uses TRBV29-1 with TRBJ2-1; 12 bases fit TRBD2. Matching the DNA end better, TRBJ2-7 makes the J call doubtful. Per the germline V gene, CDR1 is SQVTM and CDR2 is ANQGSEA. The CDR3 consists of 18 residues. This chain's CDR3 is CSVEGTSGTISSYNEQYF. The CDR3 nucleotides read TGCAGCGTTGAAGGGACTAGCGGGACTATTAGCTCCTACAATGAGCAGTACTTC.

The chain carries TRBV4-1 and TRBJ1-6, with D possibly being TRBD1 (5 bases). In germline, CDR1 is MGHRA, CDR2 YSYEKL. With 1 base removed from V and 4 bases from J, the gap between germline ends came to 17 bases. The CDR3 totals 18 residues. CDR3 in amino acids: CASSQVGGRRTYNSPLHF. The CDR3 DNA reads TGCGCCAGCAGCCAAGTCGGCGGGCGTCGGACATATAATTCACCCCTCCACTTT.

V usage is TRBV6-6 and J usage is TRBJ2-7; 8 bases line up with TRBD1. Per the germline V gene, CDR1 is MNHNY and CDR2 is SVGAGI (reference sequence). The CDR3 runs to 14 residues. V lost 10 bases and J lost 3; bases outside the gene matches: 11. The CDR3 nucleotides read TGTGCCACATCTTCCCCCGGGACAGGCTACGAGCAGTACTTC. It codes for CATSSPGTGYEQYF.

The chain's CDR3 is CATRGLAGVETQYF. In DNA, the CDR3 is TGTGCCACCAGGGGACTAGCGGGAGTTGAGACCCAGTACTTC. The chain has TRBV2 and TRBJ2-7; 14 bases agree with TRBD2. The DNA end favors TRBJ2-5, so the J call may be wrong. The germline gives CDR1 SNHLY, CDR2 FYNNEI. This CDR3 is 14 amino acids long.

This rearrangement joins TRBV6-2 or TRBV6-3 to TRBJ2-7, with 12 bases matching TRBD2. Germline-derived CDR1 and CDR2 are MNHEY and SVGEGT. Trimming cost V 5 bases and J 3 bases; bases outside gene matches: 8. The CDR3 sequence is 16 residues long. The CDR3, as DNA: TGTGCCAGCAGTGGGACTAGCGGGCTCGACTACTACGAGCAGTACTTC. Translation: CASSGTSGLDYYEQYF.

The CDR3 sequence is CASSHTLGGETQYF. CDR3 bases: TGTGCCAGCAGCCATACCTTGGGGGGTGAGACCCAGTACTTC. The chain links TRBV5-4 to TRBJ2-5; TRBD2 is a possible D gene (6 bases). Trimming pared 4 bases from V and 5 bases from J, leaving 15 bases between. This CDR3 spans 14 amino acids. Germline V gene data show CDR1 as SGHNT and CDR2 as YYREEE (reference sequence).

As DNA, the CDR3 is TGCAGTGCTAGATCGGGACTCCGGGGGCTGGAGACCCAGTTCTTC. Protein product: CSARSGLRGLETQFF. The V and J genes are TRBV20-1 and TRBJ2-1, with D perhaps being TRBD1 or TRBD2 (6 bases each). CDR3 length equals 15 residues. V shed 2 bases and J shed 13 bases, with 24 bases lying between them. Per germline, CDR1 DFQATT and CDR2 SNEGSKA (reference sequence).

This clonotype was observed many times. This chain uses TRBV29-1 with TRBJ2-1, with TRBD1 matching over 10 bases. Germline CDR1 is SQVTM and CDR2 is ANQGSEA. The V segment lost 6 bases and the J segment 4 bases; nucleotides outside the gene matches: 6. The CDR3 spans 14 residues. The CDR3, as DNA: TGCAGCGTCAAAGGACAGGGGGTATACAATGAGCAGTTCTTC. Translation: CSVKGQGVYNEQFF.

This clonotype was seen more than once but under ten times. The chain is built from TRBV7-9 and TRBJ2-4; D call uncertain. CDR3 length: 13 amino acids. The V end lost 5 bases, the J end lost 8 bases, and 13 bases lay between the germline ends. The germline V gene has CDR1 SEHNR and CDR2 FQNEAQ (reference sequence). The CDR3: CASSASGLDIQYF. For the CDR3, the DNA is TGTGCCAGCAGCGCGTCCGGCTTGGACATTCAGTACTTC.

This clonotype was seen a few times. V is TRBV29-1 and J is TRBJ1-2, with 9 bases that match TRBD1. The germline CDR1 and CDR2 sequences are SQVTM and ANQGSEA. Trimming took 5 bases from V and 1 from J; bases not matched to a gene: 5. This CDR3 has 14 amino acids. The CDR3 sequence: CSVKGQGGNYGYTF. The CDR3 bases are TGCAGCGTTAAGGGACAGGGAGGTAACTATGGCTACACCTTC. Full variable domain (rest looked up from reference TRBV29-1 and TRBJ1-2): SAVISQKPSRDICQRGTSLTIQCQVDSQVTMMFWYRQQPGQSLTLIATANQGSEATYESGFVIDKFPISRPNLTFSTLTVSNMSPEDSSIYLCSVKGQGGNYGYTFGSGTRLTVV.

The CDR3 region has the DNA TGCAGTGCTAGAGCACTAGCGGGAAAAGGAGAGACCCAGTACTTC. It yields the protein CSARALAGKGETQYF. The J gene is TRBJ2-5, the V gene TRBV20-1; the match to TRBD2 covers 10 bases. The CDR3 is 15 residues long. Germline V gene data show CDR1 as DFQATT and CDR2 as SNEGSKA (reference sequence). V lost 1 base, J lost 4 bases, and 6 bases stayed unmatched.

This clonotype was seen a few times. V is TRBV4-2 and J is TRBJ2-3, with D possibly called TRBD1 or TRBD2 (5 bases each). This CDR3 comprises 15 residues. CDR1 and CDR2 from the germline V gene are LGHNA and YNFKEQ. The V gene lost 1 base and the J gene lost 2 bases, with 10 bases spanning the gap. CDR3 residues: CASSQVSGTTDTQYF. The CDR3 DNA reads as TGTGCCAGCAGCCAAGTCTCCGGGACCACAGATACGCAGTATTTT.

The chain employs TRBV14 and TRBJ2-2, with D unresolved. Trimming removed 0 bases at V and 4 bases at J, with 6 bases between. CDR3 length: 14 amino acids. Germline V lookup: CDR1 SGHDN, CDR2 FVKESK. CDR3 protein: CASSQDVTTGELFF. The DNA for the CDR3 is TGTGCCAGCAGCCAAGATGTGACCACCGGGGAGCTGTTTTTT.

The V call is TRBV5-1, the J call TRBJ2-4, with D possibly matching TRBD2 (7 bases). The tail of the sequence fits TRBJ2-7 better, so the J call may be wrong. Germline V gene data show CDR1 as SGHRS and CDR2 as YFSETQ. The CDR3 sequence is 14 residues long. The CDR3 here is CASSLDRGAGEQYF. The CDR3 bases are TGCGCCAGCAGCTTGGATCGGGGGGCGGGCGAGCAGTACTTC.

The rearrangement links TRBV4-1 to TRBJ2-3; 10 nucleotides line up with TRBD1. CDR1 and CDR2 (germline): MGHRA, YSYEKL. This CDR3 is built from 17 residues. With V trimmed by 4 bases and J by 4 bases, 11 bases remained unmatched. CDR3 coding DNA: TGCGCCAGCAGCCCTCACCCGGGACAGGGGAGGGCAGATACGCAGTATTTT. Translated, it gives CASSPHPGQGRADTQYF.

Comments on this clonotype: The junction and the germline gene differ at one end; a read error may be behind it. The genes are TRBV2 and TRBJ1-5; D unclear. CDR1 and CDR2 (germline): SNHLY, FYNNEI. The CDR3 is made up of 15 amino acids. In DNA, the CDR3 is TGTGACAGCAGCCCCCTCCGGTACGACAATCAGCCCCAGCATTTT. Translation gives CDSSPLRYDNQPQHF.

CDR3 sequence (DNA): TGTGCCATCAGTGAGGCGGGCCAGGCGGAGGGCTACACCTTC. This codes for CAISEAGQAEGYTF. The V gene is TRBV10-3, the J gene TRBJ1-2; D gene uncertain. Trimming cost V 2 bases and J 8 bases, with 15 bases left between them. The CDR3 consists of 14 residues. Germline loops: CDR1 ENHRY, CDR2 SYGVKD.

This clonotype was found a few times. This sequence joins TRBV5-1 and TRBJ2-7; 9 nucleotides line up with TRBD2. The CDR3 totals 16 residues. The ends lost 0 bases at V and 2 bases at J; junction bases unmatched: 6. Germline V lookup: CDR1 SGHRS, CDR2 YFSETQ. The CDR3 reads CASSLVSSGTPYEQYF. CDR3 coding DNA: TGCGCCAGCAGCTTGGTGTCTAGCGGGACCCCCTACGAGCAGTACTTC.

The chain joins TRBV7-9 to TRBJ2-3; 12 bases map to TRBD2. The CDR3 spans 17 residues. Germline trimming cut 4 bases from V and 2 bases from J; bases unmatched to any gene: 7. The germline CDR1 and CDR2 sequences are SEHNR and FQNEAQ (reference sequence). The CDR3 here is CASSYRTSGAFTDTQYF. DNA of the CDR3: TGTGCCAGCAGCTACCGGACTAGCGGGGCGTTCACAGATACGCAGTATTTT.